These 15 T cell receptor beta chains came from one sample sequenced in a study of T cells in tuberculosis. The sample's time point: new active TB diagnosis, blood taken before or within 7 days of starting treatment. Using immunoSEQ multiplex PCR, the repertoire was profiled, and TCRdb retains in-frame clones only, with some absent. The data hold about 35,000 clones, with about 91% observed a single time. Sequenced material: PBMCs, taken at tuberculosis diagnosis. All receptors come from an adult with tuberculosis. Some clones in this sample may be carry-over from other donors' samples.

The V gene is TRBV19, the J gene TRBJ2-7; D perhaps matches TRBD2 (5 bases). The V gene lost 3 bases and the J gene lost 0 bases, with 18 bases spanning the gap. The CDR3 is 17 residues long. Germline CDR1 reads LNHDA; CDR2 reads SQIVND (reference sequence). The CDR3 sequence: CASSMGSRKGLSYEQYF. The CDR3 DNA is TGTGCCAGTAGTATGGGTAGCAGAAAAGGACTCTCCTACGAGCAGTACTTC.

The chain is built from TRBV6-5 and TRBJ2-7, with 7 bases identical to TRBD1. The CDR3 is made up of 15 amino acids. The trim removed 7 bases at V and 1 base at J, leaving 10 bases unmatched. CDR1 is MNHEY, CDR2 SVGAGI, per germline. DNA of the CDR3: TGTGCCAGCACCCGACAGGGCCCGGGGTCCTACGAGCAGTACTTC. Translated, it gives CASTRQGPGSYEQYF.

This clone has just one count. The V gene is TRBV10-3, the J gene TRBJ2-3; tentative D call: TRBD2 (5 bases). This CDR3 spans 16 amino acids. Germline V gene lookup returns CDR1 ENHRY and CDR2 SYGVKD. The V and J ends lost 10 bases and 4 bases respectively, with 24 bases between them. The CDR3 sequence is CATSRATGVPPDTQYF. CDR3 DNA: TGTGCCACTTCACGCGCGACCGGGGTTCCGCCAGATACGCAGTATTTT.

The chain links TRBV27 to TRBJ2-1; the D gene is possibly TRBD1 (6 bases). The CDR3 is 15 amino acids. Trimming removed 5 bases at V and 0 bases at J, with 11 bases between. The germline gives CDR1 MNHEY, CDR2 SMNVEV (reference sequence). CDR3 protein: CASSLDRVSYNEQFF. CDR3 nucleotide sequence: TGTGCCAGCAGTCTGGACAGAGTCTCCTACAATGAGCAGTTCTTC.

V is TRBV6-5 and J is TRBJ1-1, with 7 bases aligning to TRBD1. V was clipped by 2 bases and J by 8 bases; unmatched bases: 8. From germline, CDR1 is MNHEY and CDR2 SVGAGI. CDR3 length equals 14 residues. DNA of the CDR3: TGTGCCAGCAGTTACCAGGGACAGACCCTGGAAGCTTTCTTT. Translating gives CASSYQGQTLEAFF.

The chain employs TRBV27 and TRBJ2-2; 11 nucleotides match TRBD2. This CDR3 region has 17 residues. Germline-derived CDR1 and CDR2 are MNHEY and SMNVEV (reference sequence). After removal of 6 bases from V and 4 bases from J, the junction contained 10 bases not matched to a gene. The DNA of the CDR3 is TGTGCCAGCAGCGGCACCGGGACTAGCGGATTCACCGGGGAGCTGTTTTTT. Its translation is CASSGTGTSGFTGELFF.

The chain employs TRBV7-8 and TRBJ2-6; D is perhaps TRBD1 (6 bases). Trimming left V 4 bases short and J 2 bases short, with 24 bases between. The germline CDR1 and CDR2 sequences are SGHVS and FQNEAQ. The CDR3 totals 20 residues. The CDR3 protein is CASSSQARYRDNPGANVLTF. The DNA of the CDR3 is TGTGCCAGCAGCTCCCAAGCAAGGTACAGGGACAATCCTGGGGCCAACGTCCTGACTTTC. The variable domain in full, with the rest retrieved from reference TRBV7-8 and TRBJ2-6, is GAGVSQSPRYKVAKRGQDVALRCDPISGHVSLFWYQQALGQGPEFLTYFQNEAQLDKSGLPSDRFFAERPEGSVSTLKIQRTQQEDSAVYLCASSSQARYRDNPGANVLTFGAGSRLTVL.

This sequence joins TRBV7-6 and TRBJ2-1; 8 nucleotides align to TRBD2. J lost 0 bases, V lost 5 bases, and 6 bases had no gene match. The CDR3 consists of 16 residues. Germline CDR1 and CDR2: SGHVS and FNYEAQ. This chain's CDR3 is CASSINSGASYNEQFF. CDR3 in DNA: TGTGCCAGCAGCATCAATAGCGGGGCCTCCTACAATGAGCAGTTCTTC. Filled out from reference TRBV7-6 and TRBJ2-1, the complete variable domain reads GAGVSQSPRYKVTKRGQDVALRCDPISGHVSLYWYRQALGQGPEFLTYFNYEAQQDKSGLPNDRFSAERPEGSISTLTIQRTEQRDSAMYRCASSINSGASYNEQFFGPGTRLTVL.

The rearrangement joins TRBV19 to TRBJ2-1, with 7 bases aligning to TRBD2. The junction had 5 bases not matched to a gene; V was cut back by 5 bases and J by 10 bases. CDR1 LNHDA and CDR2 SQIVND come from the germline V gene (reference sequence). The length of the CDR3 is 12 residues. The CDR3 loop reads CASSSTSREQFF. CDR3 nucleotides: TGTGCCAGTAGTTCGACTAGCAGGGAGCAGTTCTTC.

V gene TRBV5-1 combines with J gene TRBJ2-7; 12 bases match TRBD1. The CDR3 contains 16 residues. In germline, CDR1 is SGHRS, CDR2 YFSETQ. The V segment lost 4 bases and the J segment 7 bases; nucleotides outside the gene matches: 12. The CDR3, as DNA: TGCGCCAGCAGCGCCAATCCGGGACAGGGGGCCCGGGAGCAGTACTTC. It is translated as CASSANPGQGAREQYF.

The chain recombines TRBV5-1 with TRBJ2-7; D uncertain. Germline V CDR1 and CDR2: SGHRS, YFSETQ. The CDR3 length is 12 residues. Trimming left V 4 bases short and J 4 bases short, with 9 bases between. Here the CDR3 DNA reads TGCGCCAGCAGCACGAGAGGATACGAGCAGTACTTC. It translates to CASSTRGYEQYF.

The V call is TRBV7-2, the J call TRBJ1-2, with a weak D call TRBD1 (5 bases). The length of the CDR3 is 16 residues. V was clipped by 0 bases and J by 0 bases, with 11 bases between them. From germline, CDR1 is SGHTA and CDR2 FQGNSA. DNA for the CDR3: TGTGCCAGCAGCTTAGCGGGGCGGGACTCTAACTATGGCTACACCTTC. Translating it yields CASSLAGRDSNYGYTF.

The chain uses TRBV11-2 and TRBJ1-4, with 9 bases that match TRBD1. The CDR3 sequence is 14 residues long. Germline CDR1 reads SGHAT; CDR2 reads FQNNGV. V gave up 6 bases and J gave up 7 bases; unmatched junction bases: 6. The CDR3 nucleotides read TGTGCCAGCAGATCCGACAGGGGGATTGAAAAACTGTTTTTT. This codes for CASRSDRGIEKLFF.

The chain uses TRBV6-5 and TRBJ1-3, with TRBD1 matching over 9 bases. V dropped 5 bases and J dropped 5; count of bases not matched to a gene: 7. The CDR3 consists of 15 residues. From germline, CDR1 is MNHEY and CDR2 SVGAGI. For the CDR3, the DNA is TGTGCCAGCAGTACCGGGACAGGGCCCAGAAACACCATATATTTT. Translated: CASSTGTGPRNTIYF.

This chain links TRBV9 with TRBJ2-2; a weak D match, TRBD2 (6 bases). This CDR3 is 14 amino acids long. In germline, CDR1 is SGDLS, CDR2 YYNGEE. The V end was cut by 0 bases, the J end by 5 bases, with 8 bases between. The CDR3 protein is CASSVVSGTGELFF. CDR3 in DNA: TGTGCCAGCAGCGTAGTAAGCGGGACCGGGGAGCTGTTTTTT. Together with reference TRBV9 and TRBJ2-2, the CDR3 gives the full variable domain: DSGVTQTPKHLITATGQRVTLRCSPRSGDLSVYWYQQSLDQGLQFLIQYYNGEERAKGNILERFSAQQFPDLHSELNLSSLELGDSALYFCASSVVSGTGELFFGEGSRLTVL.